These T cell receptor beta chains were read from a single sample in a study of technical replicates of blood from a handful of donors. Produced via immunoSEQ multiplex PCR; TCRdb's table is partial and in-frame only. The profile shows some 71,000 clones, roughly 96% of them singletons. Sample: T cells isolated from PBMCs. Receptor source: a human donor in good health. Both conserved end residues are part of each CDR3. D genes are given only for firm matches.

d_gene | j_gene | v_gene | CDR3aa | CDR3nt
NA | TRBJ1-3 | TRBV6-6 | CASSYKGAGNTIYF | TGTGCCAGCAGTTACAAGGGGGCTGGAAACACCATATATTTT
NA | TRBJ1-4 | TRBV7-9 | CASSPLDGLNEKLFF | TGTGCCAGCAGCCCATTAGACGGGTTGAATGAAAAACTGTTTTTT
TRBD1 | TRBJ1-2 | TRBV29-1 | CSVLRDRGPYGYTF | TGCAGCGTTCTCCGGGACAGGGGGCCCTATGGCTACACCTTC
NA | TRBJ1-1 | TRBV28 | CASSFVTAEAFF | TGTGCCAGCAGCTTCGTAACGGCTGAAGCTTTCTTT
NA | TRBJ1-5 | TRBV28 | CASSGRGQPQHF | TGTGCCAGCAGCGGGAGGGGGCAGCCCCAGCATTTT
NA | TRBJ1-6 | TRBV4-1 | CASSQGSAGLSPLHF | TGCGCCAGCAGCCAAGGTTCGGCAGGGCTGTCACCCCTCCACTTT
TRBD2 | TRBJ2-7 | TRBV13 | CASSLAGLAGRNEQYF | TGTGCCAGCAGCTTAGCGGGACTAGCGGGGAGGAACGAGCAGTACTTC
NA | TRBJ1-1 | TRBV2 | CASRRTDEAFF | TGTGCCAGCAGGAGGACAGATGAAGCTTTCTTT
TRBD2 | TRBJ2-7 | TRBV7-6 | CASSLGTSTSYEQYF | TGTGCCAGCAGCTTAGGGACTAGCACGTCCTACGAGCAGTACTTC
TRBD1 | TRBJ2-7 | TRBV5-1 | CASSFGTGMVSYEQYF | TGCGCCAGCAGCTTTGGGACAGGGATGGTTTCCTACGAGCAGTACTTC
NA | TRBJ2-7 | TRBV11-2 | CASSLELAGNYYEQYF | TGTGCCAGCAGCTTAGAGCTCGCCGGGAACTACTACGAGCAGTACTTC
NA | TRBJ2-5 | TRBV2 | CASSGGTETQYF | TGTGCCAGCAGTGGCGGTACAGAGACCCAGTACTTC
TRBD1 | TRBJ1-4 | TRBV10-1 | CASCCPGGSVIATNEKLFF | TGCGCCAGCTGCTGTCCAGGGGGCTCGGTTATCGCAACTAATGAAAAACTGTTTTTT
TRBD2 | TRBJ2-3 | TRBV4-1 | CAGGGPRTDTQYF | TGCGCCGGCGGGGGGCCCCGCACAGATACGCAGTATTTT